The entry below describes one T cell receptor beta chain. The data are from a study of CD8 T cells in Susac syndrome. Between the trimmed V and J ends, which lost 6 bases and 4 bases, there was a span of 15 bases. Germline V gene sequence: CDR1 LGHNT, CDR2 FRNRAP. The CDR3 sequence is 15 residues long. CD8+ and CD4+ T cells from blood underwent TCR beta sequencing. It was treatment-naive patients with stable or active relapsing-remitting disease who made up the multiple sclerosis controls. The authors reverse transcribed 0.5 to 1 ug RNA with random hexamers. An immunoSEQ multiplex PCR amplified TCR beta CDR3 over 54 Vbeta and 13 Jbeta. Via MiXCR, TCRdb re-called the immunoSEQ multiplex PCR reads, giving one row per CDR3 protein. The table has more than 70,000 distinct CDR3 sequences, more than 85% seen once.

The sample consisted of CD8+ T cells from PBMCs. V gene TRBV12-5 combines with J gene TRBJ2-2; perhaps TRBD1 as D (6 bases). This TCR derives from a human donor with multiple sclerosis. CDR3 protein: CASGQQGRVTGELFF. Here the CDR3 DNA reads TGTGCTAGTGGGCAACAGGGAAGGGTCACCGGGGAGCTGTTTTTT.